This T cell receptor beta chain was identified in a study of T cell responses to AZD1222 COVID-19 vaccine (dated by TCRdb to the early 2020s). The study in broad terms: A total of 233 trial participants underwent TCR sequencing, of whom under 220 had received two doses of AZD1222 and 26 had received two doses of the MenACWY control vaccine. Trial participants were enrolled by age into subgroups of 18-55, 56-69 and 70-plus years, and roughly 150, 30 and 60 TCR-sequenced participants, respectively, were included in these subgroups. Broad study findings and their caveats: Reportedly, close to half of the unique spike-specific TCRs recognized epitopes lying outside the regions that are mutated in the B.1.351 and B.1.1.7 variants. Because no samples from the day 14 peak response were available, repertoires could be characterized only after the peak T cell response. After two AZD1222 doses, both the breadth and the depth of spike-specific TCRs were significantly higher than at day 0 and than in MenACWY recipients. Conclusions about previously exposed vaccinees were limited because only a handful of AZD1222 recipients were SARS-CoV-2 seropositive at baseline. Most participants were white British and females outnumbered males, and the authors suggested that clonal diversity may have been underestimated. The 56-69-year group was small, and its depth increase did not reach significance, likely because of low power. Vaccine-associated CD4 TCRs spanned the whole spike protein, with dominant responses in regions 160-218 and 743-854.

Interpreted using the paper, the time point label stands for: baseline before first vaccination. The label giving this sample's treatment or condition can be read as: meningococcal conjugate vaccine given as trial control. Vaccinee samples came from UK trials COV001 and COV002, including a single-blind randomized controlled phase 2/3 trial of AZD1222 (ChAdOx1 nCoV-19) in healthy adults. For TCRbeta chain sequencing, PBMC samples from trial participants were taken at day 0 and at day 28 after the second dose. The CDR3 regions of human TCRbeta chains were subjected to immunosequencing. Concerning the study's data processing: Repertoire TCRs were matched against a reference library of SARS-CoV-2-specific TCRs generated with the MIRA antigen-specificity platform. Breadth was defined as the fraction of unique TCRs that were SARS-CoV-2-associated, and depth was defined as the fraction of total T cells that were SARS-CoV-2-associated. Using the MIRA data, each spike-specific TCR was mapped to the spike region that the TCR reacts to and placed in a CD4 or CD8 class. Log10-transformed breadth and depth values were compared by one-way ANOVA with Sidak's multiple comparisons tests. TCRdb took this table from immuneACCESS and kept in-frame rearrangements with V and J called. Such tables lack part of the clones; where checked against another copy, unresolved V genes explain under half of the gap, and the rest is unexplained. V and J calls and clone size come straight from that table; D and trimming were deduced from the DNA. Present in this sample are 160,000 or so clones, about 91% of which were seen just once. Clones ranked in the top ten supply 4.4% of the sample.

CDR1 and CDR2 (SNHLY, FYNNEI) derive from the germline V gene. The CDR3 starts with the cysteine, ends with the phenylalanine, and has 18 residues. CDR3 DNA is the only sequence kept; it has 54 bases, read in frame from the first base. A note on this clone: Its antigen is currently not known. No clone much larger than this one lies a single base away; base qualities are absent.

The chain is assembled from TRBV2 and TRBJ2-1; the central 9 bases match TRBD2. This clonotype was obtained from an adult in good health. Sequenced material: peripheral blood, taken on day 0 of MenACWY control vaccination. The CDR3 region reads CAVPGAPRGREGPNEQFF. The DNA sequence is as follows: TGTGCGGTACCAGGAGCTCCTCGGGGGCGGGAGGGCCCCAATGAGCAGTTCTTC.